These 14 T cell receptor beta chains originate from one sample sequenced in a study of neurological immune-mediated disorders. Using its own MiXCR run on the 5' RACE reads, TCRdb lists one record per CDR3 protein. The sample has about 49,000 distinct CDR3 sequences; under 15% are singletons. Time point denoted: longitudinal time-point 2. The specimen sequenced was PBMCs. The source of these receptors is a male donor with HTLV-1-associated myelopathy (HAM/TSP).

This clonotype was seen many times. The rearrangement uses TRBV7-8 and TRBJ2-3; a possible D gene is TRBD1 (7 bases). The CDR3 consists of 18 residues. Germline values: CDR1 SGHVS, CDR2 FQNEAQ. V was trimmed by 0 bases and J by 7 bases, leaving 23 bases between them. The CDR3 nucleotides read TGTGCCAGCAGCTTAGCGGTGTGGAGGGGGCGAGGTCCTCATACGCAGTATTTT. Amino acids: CASSLAVWRGRGPHTQYF.

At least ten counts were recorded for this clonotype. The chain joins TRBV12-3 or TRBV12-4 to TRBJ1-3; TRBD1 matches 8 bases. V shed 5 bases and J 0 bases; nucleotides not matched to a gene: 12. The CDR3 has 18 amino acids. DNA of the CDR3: TGTGCCAGCAGTACGGGACAGGTCTTGGAAAGCTCTGGAAACACCATATATTTT. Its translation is CASSTGQVLESSGNTIYF.

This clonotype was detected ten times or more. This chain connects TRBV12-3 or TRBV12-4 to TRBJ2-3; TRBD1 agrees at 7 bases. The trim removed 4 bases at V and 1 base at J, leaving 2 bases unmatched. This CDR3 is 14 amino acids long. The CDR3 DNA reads TGTGCCAGCAGTTGGGACAGCCGCACAGATACGCAGTATTTT. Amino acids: CASSWDSRTDTQYF.

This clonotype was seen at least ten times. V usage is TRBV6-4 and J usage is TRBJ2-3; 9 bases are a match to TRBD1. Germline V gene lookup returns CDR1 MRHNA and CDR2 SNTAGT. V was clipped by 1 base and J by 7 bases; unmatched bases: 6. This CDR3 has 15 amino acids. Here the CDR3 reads CASSDWDRERNTQYF. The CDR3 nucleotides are TGTGCCAGCAGTGACTGGGACAGGGAGAGGAATACGCAGTATTTT.

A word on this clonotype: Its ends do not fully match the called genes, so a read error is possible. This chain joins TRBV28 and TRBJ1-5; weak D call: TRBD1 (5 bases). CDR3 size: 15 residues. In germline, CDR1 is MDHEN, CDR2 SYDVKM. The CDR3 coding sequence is TGTGCCGGCAGGCCCGTCCAGGGTAGGAATCAGCCCCAGCATTTT. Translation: CAGRPVQGRNQPQHF.

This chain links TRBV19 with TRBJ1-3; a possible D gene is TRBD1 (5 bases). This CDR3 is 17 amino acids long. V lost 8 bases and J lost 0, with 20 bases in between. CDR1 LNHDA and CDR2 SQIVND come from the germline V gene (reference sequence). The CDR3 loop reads CASQTGTSVRSGNTIYF. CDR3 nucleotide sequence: TGTGCCAGTCAAACCGGGACGTCCGTCCGCTCTGGAAACACCATATATTTT.

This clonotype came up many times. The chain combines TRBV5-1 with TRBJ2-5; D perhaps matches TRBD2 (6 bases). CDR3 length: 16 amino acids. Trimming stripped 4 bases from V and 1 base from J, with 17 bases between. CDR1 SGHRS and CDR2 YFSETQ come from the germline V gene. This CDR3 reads CASSVNVGGTQETQYF. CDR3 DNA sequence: TGCGCCAGCAGCGTTAACGTCGGCGGGACCCAAGAGACCCAGTACTTC.

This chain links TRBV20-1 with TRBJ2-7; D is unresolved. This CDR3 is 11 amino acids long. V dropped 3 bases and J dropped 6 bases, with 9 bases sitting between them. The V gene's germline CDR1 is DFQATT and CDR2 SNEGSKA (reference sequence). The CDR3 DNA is TGCAGTGCTAGTAGATTTCCCGAGCAGTACTTC. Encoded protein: CSASRFPEQYF.

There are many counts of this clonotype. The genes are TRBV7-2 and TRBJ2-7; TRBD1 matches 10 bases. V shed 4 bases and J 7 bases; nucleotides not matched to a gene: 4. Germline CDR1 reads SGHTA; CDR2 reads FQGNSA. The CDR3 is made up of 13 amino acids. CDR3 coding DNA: TGTGCCAGCAGCTCTGGGACAGGGGTTGAGCAGTACTTC. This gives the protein CASSSGTGVEQYF.

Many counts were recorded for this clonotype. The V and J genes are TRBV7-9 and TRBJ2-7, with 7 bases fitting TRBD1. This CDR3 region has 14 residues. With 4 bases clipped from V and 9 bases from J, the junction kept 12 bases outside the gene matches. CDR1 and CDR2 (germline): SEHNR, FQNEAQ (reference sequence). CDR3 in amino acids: CASSSGQVTLGQYF. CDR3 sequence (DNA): TGTGCCAGCAGCTCCGGACAGGTTACTTTAGGGCAGTACTTC.

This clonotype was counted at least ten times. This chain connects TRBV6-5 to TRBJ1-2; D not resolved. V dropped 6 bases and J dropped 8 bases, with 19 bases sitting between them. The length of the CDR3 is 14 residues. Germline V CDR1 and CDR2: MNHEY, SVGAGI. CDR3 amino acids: CASSPDIGGYGYTF. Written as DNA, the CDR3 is TGTGCCAGCAGCCCAGACATCGGCGGTTACGGCTACACCTTC.

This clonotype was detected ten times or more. CDR3 sequence (DNA): TGCGCCAGCAGCTTGGAGGGGGCCGGAGAGACCCAGTACTTC. It encodes CASSLEGAGETQYF. The chain has TRBV5-1 and TRBJ2-5, with 7 bases that match TRBD1. Unmatched junction bases numbered 3, after V lost 0 bases and J lost 4 bases. This CDR3 is 14 amino acids long. Germline lookup yields CDR1 SGHRS and CDR2 YFSETQ.

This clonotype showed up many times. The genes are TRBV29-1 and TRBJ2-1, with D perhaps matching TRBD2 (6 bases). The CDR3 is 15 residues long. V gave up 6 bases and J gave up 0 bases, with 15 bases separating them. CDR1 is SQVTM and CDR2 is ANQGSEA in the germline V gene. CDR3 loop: CSVGDFKSSYNEQFF. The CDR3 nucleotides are TGCAGCGTAGGGGACTTCAAGAGCTCCTACAATGAGCAGTTCTTC.

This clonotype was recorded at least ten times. The CDR3 DNA sequence: TGCAGTGCTAGGCCGGGACTAGGCTACGAGCAGTACTTC. It specifies CSARPGLGYEQYF. The chain is built from TRBV20-1 and TRBJ2-7; 8 nucleotides agree with TRBD2. The V gene end was trimmed by 3 bases and the J gene end by 3 bases; junction bases not matched to a gene: 4. The CDR3 is 13 residues long. Looked up from germline, CDR1 is DFQATT and CDR2 is SNEGSKA (reference sequence).